The clone carrying this T cell receptor (beta chain) has a count of ten or more. Its antigen is not known. The data were taken from a study of CD8 T cells in ankylosing spondylitis. Whole-study findings and limits: Blood from ankylosing spondylitis patients appeared to carry a characteristic roughly 8-variant TCR beta motif.

In TCRdb, the 5' RACE reads were re-called with MiXCR into one record per CDR3 protein. The table includes more than 300,000 distinct CDR3 sequences, approximately 8.2% detected once. The germline gives CDR1 MNHEY, CDR2 SVGAGI. This CDR3 spans 15 amino acids. The V and J ends lost 1 base and 9 bases, in that order; junction bases with no gene match: 7. The chain is built from TRBV6-5 and TRBJ2-1; TRBD2 aligns across 9 bases. This TCR was sampled from a male donor with ankylosing spondylitis. The sample consisted of blood, either unsorted or a sorted T cell fraction (not recorded which). In DNA, the CDR3 is TGTGCCAGCAGTTACTACAATAGCGGGAGAAGTGAGCAGTTCTTC. Residues: CASSYYNSGRSEQFF.